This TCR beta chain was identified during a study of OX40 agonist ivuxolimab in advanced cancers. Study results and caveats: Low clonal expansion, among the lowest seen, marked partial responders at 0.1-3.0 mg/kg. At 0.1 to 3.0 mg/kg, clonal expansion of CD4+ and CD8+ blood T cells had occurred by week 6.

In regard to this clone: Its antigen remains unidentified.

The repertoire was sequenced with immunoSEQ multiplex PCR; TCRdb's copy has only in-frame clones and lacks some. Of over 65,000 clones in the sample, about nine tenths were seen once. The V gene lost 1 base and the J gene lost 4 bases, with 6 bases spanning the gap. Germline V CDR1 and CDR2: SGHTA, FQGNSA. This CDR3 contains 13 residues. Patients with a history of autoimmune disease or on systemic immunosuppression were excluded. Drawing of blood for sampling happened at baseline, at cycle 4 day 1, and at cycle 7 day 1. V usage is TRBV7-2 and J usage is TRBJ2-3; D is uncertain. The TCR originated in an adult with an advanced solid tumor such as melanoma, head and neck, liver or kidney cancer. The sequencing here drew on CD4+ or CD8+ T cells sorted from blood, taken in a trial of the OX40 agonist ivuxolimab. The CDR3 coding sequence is TGTGCCAGCAGCTTAGATGGACCAGATACGCAGTATTTT. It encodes CASSLDGPDTQYF. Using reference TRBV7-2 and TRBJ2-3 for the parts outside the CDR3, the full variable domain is GAGVSQSPSNKVTEKGKDVELRCDPISGHTALYWYRQSLGQGLEFLIYFQGNSAPDKSGLPSDRFSAERTGGSVSTLTIQRTQQEDSAVYLCASSLDGPDTQYFGPGTRLTVL.